The T cell receptor (beta chain) described here comes from a study of T-cell reconstitution after alpha-beta-depleted transplantation in children. Researchers prepared the TCRbeta library using unique molecular identifiers, the study reports. TCRdb reprocessed the PCR reads via MiXCR and lists one record per CDR3 protein. The sample lists some 840,000 distinct CDR3 sequences; approximately 15% were seen once. General study points: T-cell numbers and diversity one year post-transplant derived largely from freshly generated T cells. Several hundred rapidly expanded clones from non-depleted graft cells reportedly supplied alpha-beta T cells about two months post-transplant. At day 60, the high TCRbeta diversity found in some patients originated from recipient T cells and thymic progenitors that had survived.

There are a few counts of this clonotype. Its cognate antigen is unknown. V was clipped by 2 bases and J by 3 bases, with 12 bases between them. The germline CDR1 and CDR2 sequences are SGDLS and YYNGEE. CDR3 length equals 14 residues. The chain joins TRBV9 to TRBJ2-7; tentative D call: TRBD2 (7 bases). The material was PBMCs, mostly from graft donor cells, obtained 360 days after TCRalphabeta/CD19-depleted stem cell transplant. The clonotype comes from a male patient younger than 18 who had a stem cell transplant for acute lymphoblastic leukemia, so the T cells may come from the graft donor. Written as DNA, the CDR3 is TGTGCCAGCAGCGTCGGGGGGCACATCTACGAGCAGTACTTC. It translates to CASSVGGHIYEQYF.